This T cell receptor (beta chain) was sequenced during a study of blood T cells in healthy people across ages. The CDR3 contains 16 residues. Germline V gene data show CDR1 as SGHDT and CDR2 as YYEEEE. V gave up 4 bases and J gave up 2 bases; unmatched junction bases: 8. Then a second PCR, running about 7 to 11 cycles, was carried out with a sample-barcoded 5' primer and a J-beta primer mix. Each CDR3 protein gets one entry after TCRdb re-called the 5' RACE reads with MiXCR. The table lists hundreds of thousands of distinct CDR3 sequences, 45% to 50% of them singletons, with roughly 30% in the top ten.

This TCR came from an older woman in good health. The sample comprised blood. This chain uses TRBV5-6 with TRBJ1-2; 10 bases fit TRBD1. This chain's CDR3 is CASSQRQGAANYGYTF. In DNA form, the CDR3 reads TGTGCCAGCAGCCAGAGACAGGGGGCGGCCAACTATGGCTACACCTTC.